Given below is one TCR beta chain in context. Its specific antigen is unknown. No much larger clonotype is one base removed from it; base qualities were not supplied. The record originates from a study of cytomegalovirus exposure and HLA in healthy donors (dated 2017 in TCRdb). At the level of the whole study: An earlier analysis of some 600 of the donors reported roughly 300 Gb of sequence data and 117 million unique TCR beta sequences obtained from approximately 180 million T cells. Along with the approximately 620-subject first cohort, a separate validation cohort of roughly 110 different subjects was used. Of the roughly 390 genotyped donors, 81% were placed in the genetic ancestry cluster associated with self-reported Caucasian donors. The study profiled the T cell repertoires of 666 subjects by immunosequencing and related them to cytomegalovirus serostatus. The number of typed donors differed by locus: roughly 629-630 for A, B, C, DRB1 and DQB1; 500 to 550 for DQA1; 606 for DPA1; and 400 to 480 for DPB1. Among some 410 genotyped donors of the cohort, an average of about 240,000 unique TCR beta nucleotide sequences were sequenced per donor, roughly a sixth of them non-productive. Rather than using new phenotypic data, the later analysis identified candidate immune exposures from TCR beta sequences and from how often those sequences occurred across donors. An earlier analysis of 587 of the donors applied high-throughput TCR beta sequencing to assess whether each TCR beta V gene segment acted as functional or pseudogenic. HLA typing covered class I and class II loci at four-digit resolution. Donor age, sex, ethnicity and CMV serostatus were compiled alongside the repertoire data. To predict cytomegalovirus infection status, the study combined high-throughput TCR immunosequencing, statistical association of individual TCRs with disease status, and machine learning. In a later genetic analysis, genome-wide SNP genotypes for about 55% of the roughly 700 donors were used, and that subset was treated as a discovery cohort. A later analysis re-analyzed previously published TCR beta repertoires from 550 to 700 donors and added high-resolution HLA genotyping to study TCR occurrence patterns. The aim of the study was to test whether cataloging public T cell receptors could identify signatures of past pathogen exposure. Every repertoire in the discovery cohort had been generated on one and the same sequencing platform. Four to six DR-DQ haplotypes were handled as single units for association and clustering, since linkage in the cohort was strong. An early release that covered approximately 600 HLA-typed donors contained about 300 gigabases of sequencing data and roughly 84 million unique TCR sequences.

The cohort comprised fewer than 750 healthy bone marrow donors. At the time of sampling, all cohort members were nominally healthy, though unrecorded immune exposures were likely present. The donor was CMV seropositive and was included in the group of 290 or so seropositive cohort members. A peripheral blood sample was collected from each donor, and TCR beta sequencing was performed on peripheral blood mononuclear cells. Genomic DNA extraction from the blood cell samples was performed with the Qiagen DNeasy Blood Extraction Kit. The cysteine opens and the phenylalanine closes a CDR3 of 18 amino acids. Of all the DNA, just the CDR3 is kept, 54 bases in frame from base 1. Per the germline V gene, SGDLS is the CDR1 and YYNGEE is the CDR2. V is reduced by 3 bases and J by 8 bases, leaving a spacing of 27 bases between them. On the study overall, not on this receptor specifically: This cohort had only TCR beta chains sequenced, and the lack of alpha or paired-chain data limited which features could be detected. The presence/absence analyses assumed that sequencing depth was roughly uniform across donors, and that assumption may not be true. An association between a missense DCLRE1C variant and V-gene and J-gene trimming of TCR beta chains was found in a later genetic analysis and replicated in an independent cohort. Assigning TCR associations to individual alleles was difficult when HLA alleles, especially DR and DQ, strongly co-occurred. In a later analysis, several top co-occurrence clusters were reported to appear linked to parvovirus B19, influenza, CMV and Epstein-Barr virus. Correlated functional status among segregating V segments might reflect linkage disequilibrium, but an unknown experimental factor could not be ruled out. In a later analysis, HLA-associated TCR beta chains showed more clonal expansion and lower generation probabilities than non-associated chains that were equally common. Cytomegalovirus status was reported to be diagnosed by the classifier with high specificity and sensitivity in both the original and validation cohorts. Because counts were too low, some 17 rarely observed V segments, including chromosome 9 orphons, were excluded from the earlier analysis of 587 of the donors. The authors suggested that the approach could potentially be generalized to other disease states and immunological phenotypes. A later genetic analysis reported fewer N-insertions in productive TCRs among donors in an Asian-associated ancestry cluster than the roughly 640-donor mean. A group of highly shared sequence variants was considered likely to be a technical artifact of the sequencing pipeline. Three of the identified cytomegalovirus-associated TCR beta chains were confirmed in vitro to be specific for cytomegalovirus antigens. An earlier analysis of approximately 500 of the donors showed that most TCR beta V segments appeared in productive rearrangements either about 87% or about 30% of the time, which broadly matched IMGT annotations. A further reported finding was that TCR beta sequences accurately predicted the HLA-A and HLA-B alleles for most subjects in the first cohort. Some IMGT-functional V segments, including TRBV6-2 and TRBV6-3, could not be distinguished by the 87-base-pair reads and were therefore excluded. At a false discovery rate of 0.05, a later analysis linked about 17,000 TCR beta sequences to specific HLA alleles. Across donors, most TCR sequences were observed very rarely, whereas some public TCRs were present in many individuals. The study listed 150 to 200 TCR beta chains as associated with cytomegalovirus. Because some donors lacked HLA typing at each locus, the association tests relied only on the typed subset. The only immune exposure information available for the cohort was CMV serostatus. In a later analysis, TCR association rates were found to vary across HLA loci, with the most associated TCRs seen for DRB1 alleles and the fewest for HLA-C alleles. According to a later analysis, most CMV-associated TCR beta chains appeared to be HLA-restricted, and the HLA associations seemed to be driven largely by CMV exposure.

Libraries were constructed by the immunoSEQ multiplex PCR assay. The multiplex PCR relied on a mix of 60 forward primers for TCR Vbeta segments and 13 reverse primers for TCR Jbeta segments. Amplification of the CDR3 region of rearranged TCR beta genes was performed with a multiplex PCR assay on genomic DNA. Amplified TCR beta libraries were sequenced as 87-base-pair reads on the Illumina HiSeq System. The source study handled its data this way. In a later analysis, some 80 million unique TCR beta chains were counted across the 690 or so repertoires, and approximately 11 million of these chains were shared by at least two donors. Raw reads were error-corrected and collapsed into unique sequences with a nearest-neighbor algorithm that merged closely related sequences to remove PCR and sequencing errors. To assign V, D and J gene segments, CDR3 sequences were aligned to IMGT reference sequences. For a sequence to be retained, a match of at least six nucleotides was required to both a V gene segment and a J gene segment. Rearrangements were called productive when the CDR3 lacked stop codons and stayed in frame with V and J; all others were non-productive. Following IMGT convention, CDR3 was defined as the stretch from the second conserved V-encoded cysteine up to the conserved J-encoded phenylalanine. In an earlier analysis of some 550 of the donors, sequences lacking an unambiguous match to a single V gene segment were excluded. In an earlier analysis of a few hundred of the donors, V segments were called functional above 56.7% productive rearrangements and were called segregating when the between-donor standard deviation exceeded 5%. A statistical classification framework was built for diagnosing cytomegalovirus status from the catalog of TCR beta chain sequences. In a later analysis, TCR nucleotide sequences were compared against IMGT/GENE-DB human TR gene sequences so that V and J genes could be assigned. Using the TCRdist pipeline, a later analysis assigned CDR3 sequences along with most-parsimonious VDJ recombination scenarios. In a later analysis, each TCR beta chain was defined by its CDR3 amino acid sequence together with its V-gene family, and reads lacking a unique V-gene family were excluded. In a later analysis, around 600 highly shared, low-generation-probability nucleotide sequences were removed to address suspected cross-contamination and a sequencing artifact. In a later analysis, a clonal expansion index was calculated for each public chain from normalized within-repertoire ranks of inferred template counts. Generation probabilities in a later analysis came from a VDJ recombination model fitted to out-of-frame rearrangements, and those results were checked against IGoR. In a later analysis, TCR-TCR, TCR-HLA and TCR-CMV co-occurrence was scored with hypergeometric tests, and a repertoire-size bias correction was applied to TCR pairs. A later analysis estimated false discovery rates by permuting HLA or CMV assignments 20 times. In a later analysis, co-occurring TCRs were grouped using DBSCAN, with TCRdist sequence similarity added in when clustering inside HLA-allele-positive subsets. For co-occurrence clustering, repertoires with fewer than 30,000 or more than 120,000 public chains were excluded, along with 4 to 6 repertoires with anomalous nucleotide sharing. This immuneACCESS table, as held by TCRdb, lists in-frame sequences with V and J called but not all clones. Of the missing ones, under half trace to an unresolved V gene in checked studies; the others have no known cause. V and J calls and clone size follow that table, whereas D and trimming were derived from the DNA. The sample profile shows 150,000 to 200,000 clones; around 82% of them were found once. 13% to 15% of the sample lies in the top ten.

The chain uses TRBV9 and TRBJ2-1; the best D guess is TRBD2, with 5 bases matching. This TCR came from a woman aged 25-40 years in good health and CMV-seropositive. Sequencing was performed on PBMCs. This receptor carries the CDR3 CASSGSRSGFIGGDEQFF. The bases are TGTGCCAGCAGCGGTTCTAGGTCTGGTTTTATAGGAGGTGATGAGCAGTTCTTC.